What follows are 10 T cell receptor beta chains derived from one specimen sequenced in a study of beta chain features in type 1 diabetes. General study findings and limits: Moderate but significant shortening of TCRB CDR3s was recorded in all four CD4+ subsets from Type 1 diabetes patients.

The authors reverse transcribed all of the isolated RNA, so sequencing captured expressed TCRB transcripts. TCRdb keeps only in-frame clones here, not all; method: immunoSEQ multiplex PCR. The table includes 150,000 to 200,000 clones, 63% detected once. Their recognized antigens are unknown. Specimen: naive CD4+ T cells from blood. Source of these receptors: a man younger than 40 with type 1 diabetes.

The rearrangement uses TRBV7-2 and TRBJ1-6; D possibly corresponds to TRBD1 (6 bases). V shed 4 bases and J shed 7 bases, with 14 bases lying between them. CDR1 and CDR2 from the germline V gene are SGHTA and FQGNSA. The CDR3 has 15 residues. CDR3 sequence: CASSSGAGVNSPLHF. CDR3 nucleotides: TGTGCCAGCAGCTCCGGGGCAGGGGTGAATTCACCCCTCCACTTT.

This chain links TRBV9 with TRBJ2-3; 11 nucleotides align to TRBD2. Per the germline V gene, CDR1 is SGDLS and CDR2 is YYNGEE. The J segment lost 0 bases and the V segment lost 0 bases, leaving 3 bases of the junction unmatched. This CDR3 region has 17 residues. CDR3 sequence (DNA): TGTGCCAGCAGCGTAGGCGGGACTAGCGGTAGCACAGATACGCAGTATTTT. Encoded protein: CASSVGGTSGSTDTQYF.

This clone has only one observation. The chain employs TRBV25-1 and TRBJ1-6; 8 bases line up with TRBD1. Trimming removed 6 bases from V and 8 bases from J; junction bases left unmatched: 3. The germline V gene has CDR1 MGHDK and CDR2 SYGVNS. CDR3 size: 13 residues. DNA of the CDR3: TGTGCCAGCAGGGACAGGGTGGATTCACCCCTCCACTTT. Translated, it gives CASRDRVDSPLHF.

The sample holds one count of this clone. The gene calls are TRBV7-9 and TRBJ2-7, with D possibly TRBD2 on 6 matching bases. CDR1 is SEHNR and CDR2 is FQNEAQ in the germline V gene (reference sequence). V lost 3 bases and J 3 bases, leaving 18 bases between the germline ends. This CDR3 region has 16 residues. The CDR3 sequence is CASSFTTGLNVYEQYF. The DNA for the CDR3 is TGTGCCAGCAGCTTTACCACAGGACTAAACGTCTACGAGCAGTACTTC.

This clone has only a few counts. The rearrangement uses TRBV30 and TRBJ2-4, with TRBD2 as a possible D gene (6 bases). V was cut by 2 bases and J by 2 bases, with 16 bases left in between. This CDR3 has 16 amino acids. CDR1 GTSNPN and CDR2 SVGIG come from the germline V gene (reference sequence). CDR3 region: CAWSRSLGGSKNIQYF. The CDR3 region has the DNA TGTGCCTGGAGTAGGAGTCTGGGAGGCTCCAAAAACATTCAGTACTTC. Looking up the rest from reference TRBV30 and TRBJ2-4 gives the full variable domain: SQTIHQWPATLVQPVGSPLSLECTVEGTSNPNLYWYRQAAGRGLQLLFYSVGIGQISSEVPQNLSASRPQDRQFILSSKKLLLSDSGFYLCAWSRSLGGSKNIQYFGAGTRLSVL.

The chain combines TRBV10-2 with TRBJ2-1; maybe TRBD1 (6 bases). There are 15 residues in the CDR3. V was clipped by 6 bases and J by 5 bases, with 17 bases between them. Germline CDR1 WSHSY, CDR2 SAAADI. CDR3 bases: TGCGCCAGCAGGGTACGACCGGACAGAAACAATGAGCAGTTCTTC. It specifies CASRVRPDRNNEQFF.

This rearrangement joins TRBV29-1 to TRBJ1-2; no definite D call. The germline CDR1 and CDR2 sequences are SQVTM and ANQGSEA. The CDR3 runs to 12 residues. The V and J ends lost 4 bases and 6 bases respectively, with 12 bases between them. The CDR3 bases are TGCAGCGTTGGTCCGGGGATAAATGGCTACACCTTC. This encodes CSVGPGINGYTF.

This clone was seen a handful of times. V and J are TRBV4-1 and TRBJ2-3; 10 bases are shared with TRBD1. Trimming at V came to 3 bases and at J to 5 bases, leaving 2 bases not matched to a gene. CDR3 length equals 14 residues. From germline, CDR1 is MGHRA and CDR2 YSYEKL. CDR3 in DNA: TGCGCCAGCAGCCAGGGGACAGGGGTAGATACGCAGTATTTT. Amino acid sequence: CASSQGTGVDTQYF.

The chain joins TRBV5-1 to TRBJ2-3; 8 bases align to TRBD2. Germline CDR1 SGHRS, CDR2 YFSETQ. This CDR3 spans 14 amino acids. V was clipped by 4 bases and J by 4 bases; unmatched bases: 5. This CDR3 reads CASSLTSGADTQYF. CDR3 coding DNA: TGCGCCAGCAGCCTAACTAGCGGCGCAGATACGCAGTATTTT.

This chain joins TRBV6-5 and TRBJ2-3; D unclear. Trimming pared 8 bases from V and 1 base from J, leaving 7 bases between. The germline CDR1 and CDR2 sequences are MNHEY and SVGAGI. The CDR3 sequence is 12 residues long. CDR3 nucleotides: TGTGCCAGCCGGCCGGGCACAGATACGCAGTATTTT. This encodes CASRPGTDTQYF.